Reported below is one TCR beta chain. This sample stems from a study of PD-L1 blockade in urothelial cancer. Study in general: The authors examined blood 3 weeks (second dose) and 6 weeks after treatment start.

The germline gives CDR1 MNHEY, CDR2 SMNVEV (reference sequence). There are 15 residues in the CDR3. V gave up 6 bases and J gave up 2 bases; unmatched junction bases: 9. Stated time point: pretreatment peripheral blood. Anywhere from 1 to 8 samples came from each patient, spanning pretreatment and on-treatment. Libraries were prepared by immunoSEQ multiplex PCR; TCRdb keeps only in-frame clonotypes and omits some of them. The sample has about 49,000 clones; 60% to 85% are singletons. The source of this sequence is a man between 65 and 79 years old with urothelial cancer. The rearrangement uses TRBV27 and TRBJ1-2; 7 nucleotides agree with TRBD1. The sample consisted of PBMCs, taken around atezolizumab (anti-PD-L1) treatment. In DNA form, the CDR3 reads TGTGCCAGCAGAGAGGCAGGGACAGCCAACTATGGCTACACCTTC. The encoded protein is CASREAGTANYGYTF.